This T cell receptor beta chain was observed in a study of cytomegalovirus exposure and HLA in healthy donors. Overall study context: In terms of ancestry, the Caucasian-associated cluster contained roughly 80% of the approximately 400 genotyped donors.

Whole-study results and caveats: More clonal expansion characterized HLA-associated TCR beta chains than equally common others in a later analysis.

The V end lost 5 bases, the J end lost 0 bases, and 11 bases lay between the germline ends. Per the germline V gene, CDR1 is SQVTM and CDR2 is ANQGSEA. The length of the CDR3 is 13 residues. All the people who gave samples were healthy bone marrow donors. Nominally healthy donors were sampled, though unrecorded immune exposures were likely. Of note for this clone: The antigen remains unidentified.

With 60 Vbeta and 13 Jbeta primers, the PCR was carried out. Assay: immunoSEQ multiplex PCR; the TCRdb copy retains only in-frame clones and omits some. The data contain hundreds of thousands of clones, approximately 79% of them singletons. The chain is built from TRBV29-1 and TRBJ2-7, with D maybe TRBD2 (6 bases). Sequencing used PBMCs. This TCR was sampled from a girl aged 2 to 9 in good health and CMV-seronegative. Here the CDR3 reads CSVKGRLSYEQYF. CDR3 bases: TGCAGCGTTAAGGGGAGGCTCTCCTACGAGCAGTACTTC.